The rows below give T cell receptor beta chains drawn from one sample of a study of cytomegalovirus exposure and HLA in healthy donors. The table came from immunoSEQ multiplex PCR; TCRdb's copy has only in-frame clones and leaves some out. In the table there are more than 110,000 clones, 60% to 80% of which are singletons. The sequenced sample was PBMCs. Every receptor here comes from a male donor in good health and CMV-seronegative. Each CDR3 is given with its conserved first and last residue. A D gene is named only where the DNA matches it firmly. Clone size is stated in some rows and not others, as once, few, many or a class when expanded.

V gene: TRBV12-5
clone size: .
D gene: .
J gene: TRBJ2-5
CDR3 DNA: TGTGCTAGTTCCTTACCCCAACAGGGAAGACTCTTTCTGGGCCAAGAGACCCAGTACTTC
CDR3 protein: CASSLPQQGRLFLGQETQYF

V gene: TRBV27
clone size: .
D gene: TRBD1
J gene: TRBJ1-6
CDR3 DNA: TGTGCCAGCAGTTTTCGACAGGGGGGGAATTCACCCCTCCACTTT
CDR3 protein: CASSFRQGGNSPLHF

V gene: TRBV4-1
clone size: .
D gene: TRBD2
J gene: TRBJ2-1
CDR3 DNA: TGCGCCAGCAGCCAAGGGGACCGGGCCCGCGGGGGTGGGGAGCAGTTCTTC
CDR3 protein: CASSQGDRARGGGEQFF

V gene: TRBV5-1
clone size: .
D gene: .
J gene: TRBJ2-7
CDR3 DNA: TGCGCCAGCAGCTTGGAAGCAGGGTCAGTCTTCGAGCAGTACTTC
CDR3 protein: CASSLEAGSVFEQYF

V gene: TRBV4-1
clone size: .
D gene: TRBD1
J gene: TRBJ2-4
CDR3 DNA: TGCGCCAGCAGCCAAGCTTGGGGCGAGGGGGCAGGCAAAAACATTCAGTACTTC
CDR3 protein: CASSQAWGEGAGKNIQYF

V gene: TRBV10-2
clone size: .
D gene: TRBD1
J gene: TRBJ1-4
CDR3 DNA: TGCGCCAGCAGCAAAGGACAGGGAGTGGTCTCTAATGAAAAACTGTTTTTT
CDR3 protein: CASSKGQGVVSNEKLFF

V gene: TRBV27
clone size: .
D gene: .
J gene: TRBJ2-3
CDR3 DNA: TGTGCCAGCAGTTTCTCACGACTACCCTCCAGTGTAGATACGCAGTATTTT
CDR3 protein: CASSFSRLPSSVDTQYF

V gene: TRBV2
clone size: .
D gene: TRBD1
J gene: TRBJ2-1
CDR3 DNA: TGTGCCAGCAGACCAAGACAGGGGGCTAACAATGAGCAGTTCTTC
CDR3 protein: CASRPRQGANNEQFF

V gene: TRBV29-1
clone size: .
D gene: .
J gene: TRBJ1-1
CDR3 DNA: TGCAGCGTTTACGGGGGGGACACTGAAGCTTTCTTT
CDR3 protein: CSVYGGDTEAFF

V gene: TRBV6-5
clone size: .
D gene: TRBD1
J gene: TRBJ1-6
CDR3 DNA: TGTGCCAGCAGTTATAAAACAGGGGCTAGTTCACCCCTCCACTTT
CDR3 protein: CASSYKTGASSPLHF

V gene: TRBV20-1
clone size: once
D gene: TRBD2
J gene: TRBJ2-1
CDR3 DNA: TGCAGTGCCTCGGGACTAACGTGGCAGTTCTTC
CDR3 protein: CSASGLTWQFF

V gene: TRBV18
clone size: .
D gene: .
J gene: TRBJ1-1
CDR3 DNA: TGTGCCAGCTCTTTTGCTGTTTTAGAGAACACTGAAGCTTTCTTT
CDR3 protein: CASSFAVLENTEAFF

V gene: TRBV6-1
clone size: .
D gene: .
J gene: TRBJ1-2
CDR3 DNA: TGTGCCAGCAGGGACAACCGGGGGGACGGCTACACCTTC
CDR3 protein: CASRDNRGDGYTF

V gene: TRBV5-1
clone size: .
D gene: TRBD1
J gene: TRBJ2-1
CDR3 DNA: TGCGCCAGCAGCCCGACAGGGAGCTCCTACAATGAGCAGTTCTTC
CDR3 protein: CASSPTGSSYNEQFF

V gene: TRBV4-3
clone size: .
D gene: TRBD2
J gene: TRBJ2-1
CDR3 DNA: TGCGCCAGCAGCCAAGATCGGGCTAGCGGGGGTATCGATGAGCAGTTCTTC
CDR3 protein: CASSQDRASGGIDEQFF

V gene: TRBV27
clone size: .
D gene: TRBD1
J gene: TRBJ1-2
CDR3 DNA: TGTGCCAGCAGGTCAGGGGGCGCGGGGTATGGCTACACCTTC
CDR3 protein: CASRSGGAGYGYTF

V gene: TRBV11-2
clone size: .
D gene: TRBD2
J gene: TRBJ2-5
CDR3 DNA: TGTGCCAGCAGCCCCGGGAGGGCTACCCTTAAAGAGACCCAGTACTTC
CDR3 protein: CASSPGRATLKETQYF

V gene: TRBV7-3
clone size: .
D gene: .
J gene: TRBJ1-5
CDR3 DNA: TGTGCCAGCAGCTTAATCGGGGAGAGCAATCAGCCCCAGCATTTT
CDR3 protein: CASSLIGESNQPQHF

V gene: TRBV18
clone size: .
D gene: .
J gene: TRBJ2-5
CDR3 DNA: TGTGCCAGCTCACCAACAGGTGTGGGAGAGACCCAGTACTTC
CDR3 protein: CASSPTGVGETQYF

V gene: TRBV5-1
clone size: .
D gene: .
J gene: TRBJ2-7
CDR3 DNA: TGCGCCAGCAGTAGCAGGGGCTTCTACGAGCAGTACTTC
CDR3 protein: CASSSRGFYEQYF

V gene: TRBV5-4
clone size: few
D gene: .
J gene: TRBJ2-2
CDR3 DNA: TGTGCCAGCAGCTTGGGAGCTTCGTCTGCCACCGGGGAGCTGTTTTTT
CDR3 protein: CASSLGASSATGELFF

V gene: TRBV6-4
clone size: .
D gene: TRBD2
J gene: TRBJ2-3
CDR3 DNA: TGTGCCAGCAGTGCTAGCGGACGCACAGATACGCAGTATTTT
CDR3 protein: CASSASGRTDTQYF

V gene: TRBV2
clone size: .
D gene: .
J gene: TRBJ2-2
CDR3 DNA: TGTGCCAGCAGTGGCGAAAACACCGGGGAGCTGTTTTTT
CDR3 protein: CASSGENTGELFF

V gene: TRBV4-3
clone size: once
D gene: .
J gene: TRBJ2-1
CDR3 DNA: TGCGCCAGCAGCCAAGGGTCTAGAGGGGGCTCCTACAATGAGCAGTTCTTC
CDR3 protein: CASSQGSRGGSYNEQFF

V gene: TRBV4-1
clone size: .
D gene: TRBD2
J gene: TRBJ2-5
CDR3 DNA: TGCGCCAGCAGCCAGCAGGCGGGAGCTGAGACCCAGTACTTC
CDR3 protein: CASSQQAGAETQYF

V gene: TRBV4-3
clone size: .
D gene: TRBD1
J gene: TRBJ2-3
CDR3 DNA: TGCGCCAGCAGCTACGACAGGGGTACAGATACGCAGTATTTT
CDR3 protein: CASSYDRGTDTQYF

V gene: TRBV6-5
clone size: .
D gene: TRBD1
J gene: TRBJ2-5
CDR3 DNA: TGTGCCAGCAGTTATTGGCAGGGGGCGCGAGAGACCCAGTACTTC
CDR3 protein: CASSYWQGARETQYF